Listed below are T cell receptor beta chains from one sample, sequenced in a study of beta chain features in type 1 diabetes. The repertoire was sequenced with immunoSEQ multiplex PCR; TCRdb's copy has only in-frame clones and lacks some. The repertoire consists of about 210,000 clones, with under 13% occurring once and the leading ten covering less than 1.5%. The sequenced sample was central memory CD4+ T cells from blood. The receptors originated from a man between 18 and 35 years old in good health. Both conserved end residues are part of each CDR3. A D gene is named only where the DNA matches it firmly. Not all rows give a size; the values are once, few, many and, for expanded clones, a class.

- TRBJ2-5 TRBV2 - CASIRRGQETQYF TGTGCCAGCATAAGGCGTGGACAAGAGACCCAGTACTTC
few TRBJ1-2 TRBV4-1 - CASSLTALSGYTF TGCGCCAGCAGCCTGACAGCCCTATCTGGCTACACCTTC
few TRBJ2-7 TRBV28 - CASTLGSATYEQYF TGTGCCAGCACCTTGGGTTCGGCCACCTACGAGCAGTACTTC
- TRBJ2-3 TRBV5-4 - CASSLDWSTDTQYF TGTGCCAGCAGCTTGGACTGGAGCACAGATACGCAGTATTTT
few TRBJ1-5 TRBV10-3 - CAISEVGSNQPQHF TGTGCCATCAGTGAAGTAGGTAGCAATCAGCCCCAGCATTTT
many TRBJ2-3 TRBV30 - CAWGASGSTPADTQYF TGTGCCTGGGGGGCGAGCGGATCAACACCGGCAGATACGCAGTATTTT
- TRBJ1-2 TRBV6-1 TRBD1 CASSEGQVYGYTF TGTGCCAGCAGTGAGGGACAGGTGTATGGCTACACCTTC
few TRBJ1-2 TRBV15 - CATSRSSTNYGYTF TGTGCCACCAGCAGGTCGTCCACTAACTATGGCTACACCTTC
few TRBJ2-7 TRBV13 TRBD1 CASSRTGGVEYF TGTGCCAGCAGCCGCACAGGGGGCGTGGAGTACTTC
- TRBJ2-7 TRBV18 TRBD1 CASSPDPGTGDSYEQYF TGTGCCAGCTCACCCGATCCCGGGACAGGGGACTCCTACGAGCAGTACTTC
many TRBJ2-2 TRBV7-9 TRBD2 CASSIRAGPGELFF TGTGCCAGCAGCATACGAGCGGGGCCCGGGGAGCTGTTTTTT
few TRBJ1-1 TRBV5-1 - CASSLSSVNTEAFF TGCGCCAGCAGCTTAAGTTCGGTGAACACTGAAGCTTTCTTT
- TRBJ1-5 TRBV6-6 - CASSQGYSNQPQHF TGTGCCAGCAGCCAGGGGTATAGCAATCAGCCCCAGCATTTT
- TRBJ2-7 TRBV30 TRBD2 CAWASGVKNEQYF TGTGCCTGGGCGAGCGGGGTGAAGAACGAGCAGTACTTC
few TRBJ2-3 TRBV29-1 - CSVEGPGTDTQYF TGCAGCGTTGAAGGGCCAGGGACAGATACGCAGTATTTT
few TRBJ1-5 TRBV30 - CAWSEARGGNQPQHF TGTGCCTGGAGTGAAGCCAGGGGTGGCAATCAGCCCCAGCATTTT
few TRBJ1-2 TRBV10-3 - CAISEGRADYGYTF TGTGCCATCAGTGAGGGCAGGGCCGACTATGGCTACACCTTC
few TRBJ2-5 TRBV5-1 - CASSGDNQETQYF TGCGCCAGCAGCGGGGACAATCAAGAGACCCAGTACTTC